This T cell receptor (beta chain) was obtained from a study of cytomegalovirus exposure and HLA in healthy donors. In the PCR, 60 Vbeta and 13 Jbeta primers were used. Data came from immunoSEQ multiplex PCR; TCRdb stores just in-frame clones and leaves some out. The sample consists of 110,000 to 150,000 clones, 65% to 80% of them appearing once. Losses at the gene ends were 5 bases for V and 7 bases for J; bases not matched to a gene: 1. Germline V gene lookup returns CDR1 SGHNT and CDR2 YENEEA. CDR3 size: 12 residues. The sample consisted of PBMCs. The sequence was obtained from a male donor in good health and CMV-seronegative. The chain couples TRBV11-3 to TRBJ2-1, with 8 bases lining up with TRBD1. The DNA of the CDR3 is TGTGCCAGCAGCCGGACAGGGAATGAGCAGTTCTTC. Amino acids: CASSRTGNEQFF. The full variable domain, its missing parts supplied by reference TRBV11-3 and TRBJ2-1, is EAGVVQSPRYKIIEKKQPVAFWCNPISGHNTLYWYLQNLGQGPELLIRYENEEAVDDSQLPKDRFSAERLKGVDSTLKIQPAELGDSAVYLCASSRTGNEQFFGPGTRLTVL.